Here is one T cell receptor (beta chain) with its context. The sample belongs to a study of shared clonotypes between healthy human individuals. This CDR3 is 16 amino acids long. The J segment lost 4 bases and the V segment lost 3 bases, leaving 3 bases of the junction unmatched. The germline CDR1 and CDR2 sequences are SGHRS and YFSETQ. Here immunoSEQ multiplex PCR was the method, and the copy in TCRdb shows in-frame clones only, minus some. The sample lists over a million clones, roughly 96% occurring once. Sequences were obtained from naive CD4+ T cells sorted from blood. Noted subset: CD45RA+ positively selected. The chain carries TRBV5-1 and TRBJ2-5, with 16 positions matching TRBD2. The clonotype originates from a man aged 25-45 years in good health. The CDR3 DNA is TGCGCCAGCAGCTCGGGACTAGCGGGAGGGGTAGAGACCCAGTACTTC. Translation: CASSSGLAGGVETQYF.